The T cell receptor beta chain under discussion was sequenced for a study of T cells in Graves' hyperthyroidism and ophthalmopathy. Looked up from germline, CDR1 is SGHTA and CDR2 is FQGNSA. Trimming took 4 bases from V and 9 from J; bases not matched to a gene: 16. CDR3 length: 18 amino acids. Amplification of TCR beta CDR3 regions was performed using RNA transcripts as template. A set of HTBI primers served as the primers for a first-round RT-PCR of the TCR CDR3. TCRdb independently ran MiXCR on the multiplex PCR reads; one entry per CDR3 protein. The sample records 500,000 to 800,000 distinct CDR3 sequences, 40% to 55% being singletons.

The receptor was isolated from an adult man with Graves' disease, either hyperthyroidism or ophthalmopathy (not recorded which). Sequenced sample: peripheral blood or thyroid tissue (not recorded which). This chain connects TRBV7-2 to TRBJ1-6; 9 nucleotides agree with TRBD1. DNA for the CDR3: TGTGCCAGCAGCTCGCACGACCTACAGGGGGCAGTAGGTTCACCCCTCCACTTT. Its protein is CASSSHDLQGAVGSPLHF. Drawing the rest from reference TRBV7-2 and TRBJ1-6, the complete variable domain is GAGVSQSPSNKVTEKGKDVELRCDPISGHTALYWYRQSLGQGLEFLIYFQGNSAPDKSGLPSDRFSAERTGGSVSTLTIQRTQQEDSAVYLCASSSHDLQGAVGSPLHFGNGTRLTVT.